These T cell receptor beta chains were read from a single sample in a study of blood T cell repertoires in COVID-19. Generated by immunoSEQ multiplex PCR, the TCRdb table keeps only in-frame clones and is missing some. Among about 250,000 clones listed, 65% to 90% were seen once. The source material was PBMCs or T cells enriched from blood (not recorded which). These receptor sequences come from a man aged 18-30 years who had recovered from COVID-19. CDR3s include the opening cysteine and the closing phenylalanine or tryptophan. Fields, in order: V gene, clone size, D gene, J gene, CDR3 protein, CDR3 DNA. D genes are given only for firm matches. Where a row states a size, it is once, few, many or the class of an expanded clone; other rows omit it.

TRBV11-2	NA	NA	TRBJ2-3	CASSPASEGSTDTQYF	TGTGCCAGCAGCCCAGCCTCTGAGGGAAGCACAGATACGCAGTATTTT
TRBV2	NA	NA	TRBJ1-5	CASSEARFTGSVRNQPQHF	TGTGCCAGCAGTGAAGCTAGGTTTACAGGGAGTGTGCGCAATCAGCCCCAGCATTTT
TRBV2	NA	TRBD1	TRBJ1-5	CATGDRRNQPQHF	TGTGCCACCGGGGACAGGCGCAATCAGCCCCAGCATTTT
TRBV3-1/TRBV3-2	NA	TRBD2	TRBJ2-5	CASSHSGEETQYF	TGTGCCAGCAGCCATAGCGGGGAGGAGACCCAGTACTTC
TRBV29-1	once	NA	TRBJ1-4	CSVGAQGFNEKLFF	TGCAGCGTTGGTGCGCAGGGCTTCAATGAAAAACTGTTTTTT
TRBV12-5	NA	TRBD2	TRBJ2-7	CASGPGGPEEQYF	TGTGCTAGTGGCCCGGGGGGGCCGGAAGAGCAGTACTTC
TRBV15	NA	TRBD2	TRBJ2-5	CATSGGAGETQYF	TGTGCCACTAGCGGGGGGGCCGGGGAGACCCAGTACTTC
TRBV11-2	NA	TRBD2	TRBJ2-3	CASSSLRAGGTDTQYF	TGTGCCAGCAGCTCTCTCCGGGCGGGAGGAACAGATACGCAGTATTTT
TRBV7-9	NA	TRBD1	TRBJ1-6	CASSLLGGAWNSPLHF	TGTGCCAGCAGCTTATTAGGGGGCGCTTGGAATTCACCCCTCCACTTT
TRBV3-1/TRBV3-2	NA	NA	TRBJ2-3	CASSPALGSTDTQYF	TGTGCCAGCAGCCCGGCCCTGGGCTCCACAGATACGCAGTATTTT
TRBV5-1	NA	NA	TRBJ2-7	CASSLAWGGLDEQYF	TGCGCCAGCAGCTTGGCGTGGGGGGGGCTCGACGAGCAGTACTTC
TRBV27	NA	TRBD1	TRBJ2-1	CASSPISGTGNNEQFF	TGTGCCAGCAGTCCTATCTCCGGGACAGGGAACAATGAGCAGTTCTTC
TRBV19	NA	TRBD2	TRBJ2-3	CASREAGATDTQYF	TGTGCCAGTAGGGAGGCGGGAGCCACAGATACGCAGTATTTT
TRBV19	NA	TRBD2	TRBJ2-7	CASSIASGRAPYSYEQYF	TGTGCCAGTAGTATAGCTAGCGGGAGGGCCCCTTACTCCTACGAGCAGTACTTC
TRBV12-3/TRBV12-4	NA	NA	TRBJ1-5	CASSYGSNQPQHF	TGTGCCAGCAGTTACGGGAGCAATCAGCCCCAGCATTTT
TRBV11-2	NA	NA	TRBJ1-1	CASSPGSLIMNTEAFF	TGTGCCAGCAGCCCGGGTTCGTTGATCATGAACACTGAAGCTTTCTTT
TRBV7-6	NA	TRBD1	TRBJ1-1	CASSHIIMGTGAGTEAFF	TGTGCCAGCAGCCATATAATAATGGGGACAGGGGCTGGCACTGAAGCTTTCTTT
TRBV7-9	NA	TRBD2	TRBJ2-1	CASSLAAGGPYNEQFF	TGTGCCAGCAGCTTAGCGGCGGGGGGACCGTACAATGAGCAGTTCTTC
TRBV9	NA	NA	TRBJ1-2	CASSVVESHYGYTF	TGTGCCAGCAGCGTAGTGGAGAGCCACTATGGCTACACCTTC
TRBV19	NA	NA	TRBJ1-5	CASSSAGYQPQHF	TGTGCCAGTAGCTCCGCGGGCTATCAGCCCCAGCATTTT
TRBV7-2	NA	TRBD1	TRBJ1-5	CASSPGTGDSNQPQHF	TGTGCCAGCAGCCCCGGGACAGGGGATAGCAATCAGCCCCAGCATTTT
TRBV19	NA	TRBD1	TRBJ2-7	CASSAYSGGPEEQYF	TGTGCCAGTAGCGCCTACTCAGGGGGCCCAGAGGAGCAGTACTTC
TRBV2	NA	NA	TRBJ1-3	CASSDQAASGNTIYF	TGTGCCAGCAGTGATCAGGCCGCCTCTGGAAACACCATATATTTT
TRBV9	NA	NA	TRBJ1-5	CASSPGPEPGQPQHF	TGTGCCAGCAGCCCCGGCCCCGAACCGGGGCAGCCCCAGCATTTT
TRBV5-1	NA	NA	TRBJ2-1	CASSLRGLDEQFF	TGCGCCAGCAGCTTGAGAGGGTTGGATGAGCAGTTCTTC
TRBV30	NA	TRBD2	TRBJ2-7	CACQGSGGSYEQYF	TGTGCCTGCCAAGGAAGCGGGGGCTCCTACGAGCAGTACTTC
TRBV5-6	NA	NA	TRBJ1-2	CASSLDWSRRYYGYTF	TGTGCCAGCAGCCTGGATTGGAGTCGTCGCTACTATGGCTACACCTTC
TRBV19	NA	NA	TRBJ1-2	CASSISPGASAYGYTF	TGTGCCAGTAGTATTTCCCCAGGGGCCTCTGCCTATGGCTACACCTTC
TRBV10-1	NA	NA	TRBJ1-5	CASSDSDQPQHF	TGCGCCAGCAGTGACTCGGATCAGCCCCAGCATTTT